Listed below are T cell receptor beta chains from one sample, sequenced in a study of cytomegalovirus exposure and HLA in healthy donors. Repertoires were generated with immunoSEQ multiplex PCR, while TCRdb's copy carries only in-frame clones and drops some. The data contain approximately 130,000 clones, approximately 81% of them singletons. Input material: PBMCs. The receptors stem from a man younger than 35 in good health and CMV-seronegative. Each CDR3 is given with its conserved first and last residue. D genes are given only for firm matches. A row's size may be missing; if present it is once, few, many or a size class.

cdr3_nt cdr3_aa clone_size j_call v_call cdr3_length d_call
TGTGCCAGCAGCCCAGGTTCCAGGGAGCTGTTTTTT CASSPGSRELFF . TRBJ2-2 TRBV14 12 .
TGTGCCAGCAGTTTACTTAGCCGGGGCTCCTATAATTCACCCCTCCACTTT CASSLLSRGSYNSPLHF few TRBJ1-6 TRBV27 17 .
TGTGCCAGCAGCCGCGAAGGGACAGTGAATCAGCCCCAGCATTTT CASSREGTVNQPQHF . TRBJ1-5 TRBV7-2 15 TRBD1
TGCGCCAGCAGTCTAGCGGGGGAAACCTACAATGAGCAGTTCTTC CASSLAGETYNEQFF . TRBJ2-1 TRBV10-2 15 TRBD2
TGTGCCAGCAGCCAATTTTTGGGAAACACCATATATTTT CASSQFLGNTIYF . TRBJ1-3 TRBV5-4 13 .
TGTGCCAGTCGGGACAGGGGGCGGACAGCTTTCTTT CASRDRGRTAFF . TRBJ1-1 TRBV7-2 12 TRBD1
TGTGCCAGTAGTATTGAGGGGACTCCCCGCCAGCTCCAGCATTTT CASSIEGTPRQLQHF few TRBJ1-5 TRBV19 15 .
TGTGCCAGCAGCGGGACACCGGACGACAATTCACCCCTCCACTTT CASSGTPDDNSPLHF . TRBJ1-6 TRBV9 15 .
TGTGCCAGCTCACTGAGGGCCGAGGTAATCACCGGGGAGCTGTTTTTT CASSLRAEVITGELFF . TRBJ2-2 TRBV18 16 .
TGTGCCAGCAGTAGGGGGGCAGGGGGCGCCGAGACCCAGTACTTC CASSRGAGGAETQYF . TRBJ2-5 TRBV7-2 15 TRBD1
TGTGCCAGCAGCTTAGGACAGGGGGCACACCAGCCCCAGCATTTT CASSLGQGAHQPQHF . TRBJ1-5 TRBV7-8 15 TRBD1
TGCAGCGTTGAAGTCCTAGCGAGCCCAGAGCCCCAGCATTTT CSVEVLASPEPQHF . TRBJ1-5 TRBV29-1 14 .
TGTGCCAGCAGTTCCACCGGGACTGCCTCCTACGAGCAGTACTTC CASSSTGTASYEQYF . TRBJ2-7 TRBV28 15 .
TGCGCCAGCCAAAGGACAGGGAACTACGAGCAGTACTTC CASQRTGNYEQYF . TRBJ2-7 TRBV5-1 13 TRBD1
TGTGCTAGCAGCCCAGGACTAGCGGGGAGCACAGATACGCAGTATTTT CASSPGLAGSTDTQYF . TRBJ2-3 TRBV7-7 16 TRBD2
TGTGCTAGTGGTCCCAGGGCTACCCTCAACTATGGCTACACCTTC CASGPRATLNYGYTF once TRBJ1-2 TRBV12-5 15 .
TGCGCCAGCAGCCACACACAGGGGACGGCAGAGACCCAGTACTTC CASSHTQGTAETQYF . TRBJ2-5 TRBV4-3 15 TRBD1
TGTGCCAGCAGCCAAAGAAGATTCGGGACAGGGGTTTCCACAGATACGCAGTATTTT CASSQRRFGTGVSTDTQYF . TRBJ2-3 TRBV9 19 TRBD1
TGTGCCAGCAGCCCATGGCGGGCGAACGGGGAAGCTTTCTTT CASSPWRANGEAFF . TRBJ1-1 TRBV5-6 14 .
TGTGCCTGTACCCCTGAGCGGGTGAGCACAGATACGCAGTATTTT CACTPERVSTDTQYF few TRBJ2-3 TRBV30 15 .
TGTGCCAGCAGTTTTTTACAGTCTAATTCACCCCTCCACTTT CASSFLQSNSPLHF . TRBJ1-6 TRBV27 14 .
TGTGCCAGCAGGACAGGGGCGATGTATGGCTACACCTTC CASRTGAMYGYTF . TRBJ1-2 TRBV6-1 13 TRBD1
TGTGCCAGCAGCTTACCAACAGGGGGCTCTGGGGCCAACGTCCTGACTTTC CASSLPTGGSGANVLTF few TRBJ2-6 TRBV5-4 17 TRBD1
TGTGCCAGCAGTCGGGGTGGGCGGGGGGCCAAAGAGACCCAGTACTTC CASSRGGRGAKETQYF . TRBJ2-5 TRBV25-1 16 TRBD2
TGCGCCAGCAGCGAACGACTAGCGGGGACAGAGACCCAGTACTTC CASSERLAGTETQYF few TRBJ2-5 TRBV10-1 15 TRBD2
TGCGCCAGCAGTGAAGCGGGCCTAGGGAACGAGCAGTACTTC CASSEAGLGNEQYF . TRBJ2-7 TRBV10-1 14 .